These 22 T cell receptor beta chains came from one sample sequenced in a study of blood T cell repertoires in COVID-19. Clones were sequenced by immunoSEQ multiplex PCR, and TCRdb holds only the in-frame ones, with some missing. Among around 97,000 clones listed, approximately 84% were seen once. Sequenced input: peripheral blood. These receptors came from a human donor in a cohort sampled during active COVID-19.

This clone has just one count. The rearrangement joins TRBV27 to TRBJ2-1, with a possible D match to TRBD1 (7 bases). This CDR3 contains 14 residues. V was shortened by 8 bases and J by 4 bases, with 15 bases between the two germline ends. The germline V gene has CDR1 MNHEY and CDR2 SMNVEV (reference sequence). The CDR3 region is CASRLRGAYNEQFF. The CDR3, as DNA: TGTGCCAGCCGACTCAGGGGGGCTTACAATGAGCAGTTCTTC.

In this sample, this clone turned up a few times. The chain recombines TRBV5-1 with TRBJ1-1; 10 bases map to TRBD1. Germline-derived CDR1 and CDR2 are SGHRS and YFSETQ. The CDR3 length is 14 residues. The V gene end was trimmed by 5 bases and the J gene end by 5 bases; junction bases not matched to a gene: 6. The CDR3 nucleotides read TGCGCCAGCAGACGGGACAGGGGAGGAACTGAAGCTTTCTTT. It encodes CASRRDRGGTEAFF.

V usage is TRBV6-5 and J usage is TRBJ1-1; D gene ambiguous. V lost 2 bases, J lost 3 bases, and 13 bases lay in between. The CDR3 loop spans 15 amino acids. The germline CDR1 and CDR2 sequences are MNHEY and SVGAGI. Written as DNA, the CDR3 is TGTGCCAGCAGTTACGGCGCCCCGGCGGACACTGAAGCTTTCTTT. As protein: CASSYGAPADTEAFF.

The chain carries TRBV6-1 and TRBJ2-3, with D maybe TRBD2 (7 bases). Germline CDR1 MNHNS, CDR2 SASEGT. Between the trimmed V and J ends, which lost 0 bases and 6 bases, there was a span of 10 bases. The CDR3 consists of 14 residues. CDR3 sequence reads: CASSEAGGLDTQYF. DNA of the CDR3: TGTGCCAGCAGTGAAGCGGGGGGGCTGGATACGCAGTATTTT.

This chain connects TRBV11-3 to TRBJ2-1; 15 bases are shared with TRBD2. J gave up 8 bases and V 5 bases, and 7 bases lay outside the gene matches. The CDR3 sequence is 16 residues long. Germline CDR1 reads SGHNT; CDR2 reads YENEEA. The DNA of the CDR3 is TGTGCCAGCAGCCTAGGGACTAGCGGGAGGACGGATGAGCAGTTCTTC. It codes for CASSLGTSGRTDEQFF.

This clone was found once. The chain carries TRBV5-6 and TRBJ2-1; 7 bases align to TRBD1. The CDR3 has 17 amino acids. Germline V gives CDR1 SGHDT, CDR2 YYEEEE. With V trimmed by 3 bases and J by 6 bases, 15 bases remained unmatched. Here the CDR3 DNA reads TGTGCCAGCAGCTCCCCTCGGACAGGTGCGGCCTCCAATGAGCAGTTCTTC. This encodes CASSSPRTGAASNEQFF.

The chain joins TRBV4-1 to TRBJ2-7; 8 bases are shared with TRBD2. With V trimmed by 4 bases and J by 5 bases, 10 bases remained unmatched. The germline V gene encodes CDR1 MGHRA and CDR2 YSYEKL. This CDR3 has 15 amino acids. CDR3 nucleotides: TGCGCCAGCAGCCTCGTAGCGGGAACGGTCGACGAGCAGTACTTC. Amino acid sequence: CASSLVAGTVDEQYF.

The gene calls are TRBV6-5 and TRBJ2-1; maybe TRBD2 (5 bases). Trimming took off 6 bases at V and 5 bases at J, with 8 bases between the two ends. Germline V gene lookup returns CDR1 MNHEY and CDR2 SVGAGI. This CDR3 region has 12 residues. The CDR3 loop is CASSLGDNEQFF. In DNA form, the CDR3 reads TGTGCCAGCAGCCTCGGGGACAATGAGCAGTTCTTC.

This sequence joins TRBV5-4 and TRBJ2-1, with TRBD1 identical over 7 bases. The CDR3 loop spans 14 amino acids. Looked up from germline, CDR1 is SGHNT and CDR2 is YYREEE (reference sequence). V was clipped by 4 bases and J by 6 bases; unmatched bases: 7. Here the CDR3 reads CASSLKTGINEQFF. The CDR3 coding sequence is TGTGCCAGCAGCCTAAAGACAGGGATCAATGAGCAGTTCTTC.

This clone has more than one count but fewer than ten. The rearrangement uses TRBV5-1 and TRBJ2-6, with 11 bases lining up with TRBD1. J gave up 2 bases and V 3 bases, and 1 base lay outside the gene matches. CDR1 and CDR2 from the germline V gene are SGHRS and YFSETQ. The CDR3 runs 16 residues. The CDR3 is CASSWTGGAGANVLTF. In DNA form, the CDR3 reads TGCGCCAGCAGCTGGACAGGGGGCGCTGGGGCCAACGTCCTGACTTTC. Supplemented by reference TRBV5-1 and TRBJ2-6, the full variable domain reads KAGVTQTPRYLIKTRGQQVTLSCSPISGHRSVSWYQQTPGQGLQFLFEYFSETQRNKGNFPGRFSGRQFSNSRSEMNVSTLELGDSALYLCASSWTGGAGANVLTFGAGSRLTVL.

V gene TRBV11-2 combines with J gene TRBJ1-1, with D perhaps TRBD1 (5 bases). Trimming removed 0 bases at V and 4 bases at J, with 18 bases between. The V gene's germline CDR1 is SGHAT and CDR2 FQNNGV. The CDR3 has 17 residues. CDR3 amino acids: CASSLDSGRAGSTEAFF. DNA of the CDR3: TGTGCCAGCAGCTTAGATAGCGGCAGGGCGGGGTCCACTGAAGCTTTCTTT.

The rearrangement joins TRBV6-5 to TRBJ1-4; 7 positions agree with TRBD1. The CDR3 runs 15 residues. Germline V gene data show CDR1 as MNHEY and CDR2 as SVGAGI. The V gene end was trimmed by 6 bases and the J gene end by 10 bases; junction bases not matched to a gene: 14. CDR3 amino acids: CASRRDQGVLGKLFF. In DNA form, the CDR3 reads TGTGCCAGCAGGAGGGATCAGGGGGTTCTCGGAAAACTGTTTTTT.

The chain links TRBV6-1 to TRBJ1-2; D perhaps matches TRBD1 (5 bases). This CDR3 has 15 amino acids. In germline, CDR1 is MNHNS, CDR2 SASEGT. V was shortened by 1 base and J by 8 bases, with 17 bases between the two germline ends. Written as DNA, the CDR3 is TGTGCCAGCAGTGAAGGGGGACTACCCCTGGGGGGCTACACCTTC. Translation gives CASSEGGLPLGGYTF.

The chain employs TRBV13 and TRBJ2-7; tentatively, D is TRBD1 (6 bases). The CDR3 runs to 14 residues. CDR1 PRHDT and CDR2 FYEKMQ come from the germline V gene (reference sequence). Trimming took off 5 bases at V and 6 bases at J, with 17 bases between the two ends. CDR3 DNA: TGTGCCAGCAGCCCGCAAACAGGGAAGGGCGAGCAGTACTTC. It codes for CASSPQTGKGEQYF.

The CDR3 nucleotides read TGTGCCAGCAGCCAATGGGAGGGTACCCCTGAAGCTTTCTTT. This encodes CASSQWEGTPEAFF. The V gene is TRBV3-1 (or the pseudogene TRBV3-2), the J gene TRBJ1-1; no firm D call. CDR1 LGHDT and CDR2 YNNKEL come from the germline V gene (reference sequence). This CDR3 comprises 14 residues. The V end was cut by 2 bases, the J end by 6 bases, with 13 bases between.

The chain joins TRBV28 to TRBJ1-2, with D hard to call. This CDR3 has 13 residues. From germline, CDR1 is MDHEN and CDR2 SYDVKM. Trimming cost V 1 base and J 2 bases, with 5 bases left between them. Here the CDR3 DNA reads TGTGCCAGCAGTTTATCCGGGAACTATGGCTACACCTTC. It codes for CASSLSGNYGYTF.

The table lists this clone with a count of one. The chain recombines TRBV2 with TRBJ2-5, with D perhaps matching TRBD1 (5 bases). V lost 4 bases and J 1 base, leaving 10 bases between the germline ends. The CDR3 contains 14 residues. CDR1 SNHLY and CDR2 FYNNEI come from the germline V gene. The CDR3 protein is CASSVFRGQETQYF. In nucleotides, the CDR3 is TGTGCCAGCAGTGTTTTTAGGGGCCAAGAGACCCAGTACTTC.

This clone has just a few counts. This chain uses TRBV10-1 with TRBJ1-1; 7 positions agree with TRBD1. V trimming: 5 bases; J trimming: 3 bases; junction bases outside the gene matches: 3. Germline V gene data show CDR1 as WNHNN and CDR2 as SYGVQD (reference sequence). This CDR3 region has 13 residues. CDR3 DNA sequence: TGCGCCAGCAGTACAACAGGGGACACTGAAGCTTTCTTT. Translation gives CASSTTGDTEAFF.

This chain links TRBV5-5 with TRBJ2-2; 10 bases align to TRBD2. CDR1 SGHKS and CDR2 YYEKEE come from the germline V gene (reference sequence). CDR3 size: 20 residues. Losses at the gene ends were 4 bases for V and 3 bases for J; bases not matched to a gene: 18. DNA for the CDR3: TGTGCCAGCAGCCGAAAGACTCTAACTAGCGGGGTTAGTGACACCGGGGAGCTGTTTTTT. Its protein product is CASSRKTLTSGVSDTGELFF.

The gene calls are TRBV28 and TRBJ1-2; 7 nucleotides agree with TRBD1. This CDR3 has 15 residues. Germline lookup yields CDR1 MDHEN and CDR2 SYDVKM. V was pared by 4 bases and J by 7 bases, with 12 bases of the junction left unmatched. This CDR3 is CASSSPGGPKAGYTF. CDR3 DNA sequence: TGTGCCAGCAGTTCTCCAGGGGGGCCTAAGGCTGGCTACACCTTC.

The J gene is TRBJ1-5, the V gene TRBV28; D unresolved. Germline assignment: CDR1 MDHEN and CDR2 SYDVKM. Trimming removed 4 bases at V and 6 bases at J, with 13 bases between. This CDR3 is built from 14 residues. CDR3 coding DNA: TGTGCCAGCAGTTCAGCGGGAGGTAGTCAGCCCCAGCATTTT. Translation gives CASSSAGGSQPQHF.

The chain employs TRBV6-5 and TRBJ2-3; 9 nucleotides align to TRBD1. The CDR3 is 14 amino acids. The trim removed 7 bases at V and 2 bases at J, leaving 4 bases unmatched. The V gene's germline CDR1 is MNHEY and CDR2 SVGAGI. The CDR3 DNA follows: TGTGCCAGCACAAGGGACAGGGCCACAGATACGCAGTATTTT. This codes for CASTRDRATDTQYF.